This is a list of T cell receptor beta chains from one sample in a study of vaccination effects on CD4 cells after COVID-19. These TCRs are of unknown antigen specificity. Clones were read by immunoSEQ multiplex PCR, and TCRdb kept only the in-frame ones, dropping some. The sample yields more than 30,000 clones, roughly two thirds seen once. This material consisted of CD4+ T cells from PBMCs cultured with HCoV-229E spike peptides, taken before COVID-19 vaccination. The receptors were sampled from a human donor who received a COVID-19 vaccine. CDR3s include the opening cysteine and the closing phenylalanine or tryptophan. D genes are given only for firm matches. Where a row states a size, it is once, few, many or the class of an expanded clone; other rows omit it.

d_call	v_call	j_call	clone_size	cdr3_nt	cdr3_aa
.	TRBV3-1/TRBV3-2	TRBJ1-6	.	TGTGCCAGCAGCCAAGTCGGAGCTAATTCACCCCTCCACTTT	CASSQVGANSPLHF
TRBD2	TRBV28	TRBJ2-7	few	TGTGCCAGCAGTTTCCCAGCGGGGCAATCCTACGAGCAGTACTTC	CASSFPAGQSYEQYF
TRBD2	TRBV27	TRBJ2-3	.	TGTGCCAGCAGTTCGGTTAGCGGGGGGTTTGGCACAGATACGCAGTATTTT	CASSSVSGGFGTDTQYF
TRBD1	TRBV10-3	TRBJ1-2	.	TGTGCCATCAGTGAGTCGGGACAGGGTTCAAACTATGGCTACACCTTC	CAISESGQGSNYGYTF
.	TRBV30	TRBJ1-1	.	TGTGCCTGGAAACAGGGAGGTTTCGCTTTCTTT	CAWKQGGFAFF
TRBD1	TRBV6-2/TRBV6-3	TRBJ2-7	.	TGTGCCAGCAGTTACCTCCGGGGACAGCCCTACGAGCAGTACTTC	CASSYLRGQPYEQYF
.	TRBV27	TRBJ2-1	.	TGTGCCAGCGGACCACTAGCTGCTGAGCAGTTCTTC	CASGPLAAEQFF
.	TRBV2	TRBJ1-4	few	TGTGCCAGCAGGGGACCCAAGAAGGAAAAACTGTTTTTT	CASRGPKKEKLFF
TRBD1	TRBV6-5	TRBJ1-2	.	TGTGCCAGCAGTTACTCGAAGGCGGCAGGGGGTGGCTACACCTTC	CASSYSKAAGGGYTF
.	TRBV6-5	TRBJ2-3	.	TGTGCCAGCAGTTACTCGACAGGCACAGATACGCAGTATTTT	CASSYSTGTDTQYF
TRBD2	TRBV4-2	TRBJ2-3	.	TGTGCCAGCAGCCAAAATGGCGGGAGGAGCACAGATACGCAGTATTTT	CASSQNGGRSTDTQYF
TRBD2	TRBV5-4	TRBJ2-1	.	TGTGCCAGCAGCTTGGGTACTAGCGGCGGGGGGAATGAGCAGTTCTTC	CASSLGTSGGGNEQFF
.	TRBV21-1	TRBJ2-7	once	TGTGCCAGCAACCTTATATGGGGACTAGCGGACGTAACCTACGAGCAGTACTTC	CASNLIWGLADVTYEQYF
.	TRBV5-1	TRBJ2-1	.	TGCGCCAGCAGCTCACAGGCCACAAGCTCCTACAATGAGCAGTTCTTC	CASSSQATSSYNEQFF
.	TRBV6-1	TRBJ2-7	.	TGTGCCAGCAGTGAAGCGGGGGGATCCTACGAGCAGTACTTC	CASSEAGGSYEQYF
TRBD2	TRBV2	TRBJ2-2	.	TGTGCCAGCAGTCGTAATAGCGGGTTCGTCGGGGAGCTGTTTTTT	CASSRNSGFVGELFF
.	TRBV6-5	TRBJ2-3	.	TGTGCCAGCACCCAGACTAGCACAGATACGCAGTATTTT	CASTQTSTDTQYF
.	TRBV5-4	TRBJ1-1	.	TGTGCCAGCAGCTTACGGTGGACCACTGAAGCTTTCTTT	CASSLRWTTEAFF
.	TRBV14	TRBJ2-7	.	TGTGCCAGCAGCCAAGGCCTCAGGCGCGCCTACGAGCAGTACTTC	CASSQGLRRAYEQYF
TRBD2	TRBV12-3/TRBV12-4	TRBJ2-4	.	TGTGCCAGCAGCCCCTCGGGGGGAGACATTCAGTACTTC	CASSPSGGDIQYF
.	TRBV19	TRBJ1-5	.	TGTGCCAGTAGGGGAGGGAATAGCAATCAGCCCCAGCATTTT	CASRGGNSNQPQHF
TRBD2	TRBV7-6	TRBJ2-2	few	TGTGCCAGCAGCGCACTAGGGGCTAGCGGGAGGGTGAACACCGGGGAGCTGTTTTTT	CASSALGASGRVNTGELFF
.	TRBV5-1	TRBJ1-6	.	TGCGCCAGCAAAACATCAACCTATAATTCACCCCTCCACTTT	CASKTSTYNSPLHF
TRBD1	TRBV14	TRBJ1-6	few	TGTGCCAGCAGCCAAGTCCGAGCAGGGGGATCACCCCTCCACTTT	CASSQVRAGGSPLHF
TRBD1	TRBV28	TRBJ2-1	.	TGTGCCAGCAGTGACCGGGACAGGCGTTACAATGAGCAGTTCTTC	CASSDRDRRYNEQFF
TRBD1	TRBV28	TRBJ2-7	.	TGTGCCAGCAGTTTGAGACAGGGGGCGGTTCACGAGCAGTACTTC	CASSLRQGAVHEQYF
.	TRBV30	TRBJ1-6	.	TGTGCCTGGAGTGTTAGCGGGACGCATTCACCCCTCCACTTT	CAWSVSGTHSPLHF
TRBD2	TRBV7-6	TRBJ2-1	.	TGTGCCAGCAGACTCGGGACTAGCGGGAGGGCCCGGAATGAGCAGTTCTTC	CASRLGTSGRARNEQFF
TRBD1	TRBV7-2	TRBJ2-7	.	TGTGCCAGCAGCCCATCCGGGACAGGGGGCTTCGGGCAGTACTTC	CASSPSGTGGFGQYF
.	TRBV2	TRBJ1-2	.	TGTGCCAGCAGCCTCGGAAGGACTGGCTACACCTTC	CASSLGRTGYTF
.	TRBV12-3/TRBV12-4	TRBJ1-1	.	TGTGCCAGCAGTCCCACTATTAACACTGAAGCTTTCTTT	CASSPTINTEAFF
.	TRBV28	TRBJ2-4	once	TGTGCCAGCAGTTTATGGGGGACCTTAGCCAAAAACATTCAGTACTTC	CASSLWGTLAKNIQYF
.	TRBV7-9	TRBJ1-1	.	TGTGCCAGCAGCTTAACAGTTATGAACACTGAAGCTTTCTTT	CASSLTVMNTEAFF
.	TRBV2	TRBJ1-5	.	TGTGCCAGCAGTGACGATTCCCATAGCAATCAGCCCCAGCATTTT	CASSDDSHSNQPQHF
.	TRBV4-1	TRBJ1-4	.	TGCGCCAGCAGCCAAGGCCTTTTCCCAACTAATGAAAAACTGTTTTTT	CASSQGLFPTNEKLFF
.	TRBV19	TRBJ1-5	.	TGTGCCAGTAGTATGGGGGCAGGTAAGAATCAGTGGCCCCAGCATTTT	CASSMGAGKNQWPQHF
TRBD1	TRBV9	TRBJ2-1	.	TGTGCCAGCAGCGTAGGACAGGGAAATTACAATGAGCAGTTCTTC	CASSVGQGNYNEQFF
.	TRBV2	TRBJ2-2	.	TGTGCCAGCAGGGGGAGGGGGCCCGGGGAGCTGTTTTTT	CASRGRGPGELFF
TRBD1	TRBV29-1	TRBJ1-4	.	TGCAGCGTCTCGCCAGGGGGTAATAATGAAAAACTGTTTTTT	CSVSPGGNNEKLFF
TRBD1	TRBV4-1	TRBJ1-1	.	TGCGCCAGCAGCTCCCGGACAGGCAACACTGAAGCTTTCTTT	CASSSRTGNTEAFF
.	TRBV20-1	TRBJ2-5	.	TGCAGCGCTGCCGGACAAGAGACCCAGTACTTC	CSAAGQETQYF
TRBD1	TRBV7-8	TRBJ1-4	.	TGTGCCAGCAGCGCTCCCGGGACAGGGGGAAAACTGTTTTTT	CASSAPGTGGKLFF
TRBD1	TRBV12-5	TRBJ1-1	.	TGTGCTAGTGGTTTGGTGGGGTTAACAGGGGGCTTAACTGAAGCTTTCTTT	CASGLVGLTGGLTEAFF
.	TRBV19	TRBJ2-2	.	TGTGCCAGTAGTATACTCTCCCGGGCGGCAGAAAACACCGGGGAGCTGTTTTTT	CASSILSRAAENTGELFF
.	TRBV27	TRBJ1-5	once	TGTGCCAGCAGTCCCAAGCCTCCCACCTTTTACAGGGTCGTGAATCAGCCCCAGCATTTT	CASSPKPPTFYRVVNQPQHF
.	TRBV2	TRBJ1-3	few	TGTGCCAGCAGTGCGGGCGGCCTTGTAGGAAACACCATATATTTT	CASSAGGLVGNTIYF
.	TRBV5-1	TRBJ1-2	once	TGCGCCAGCAGCTTGGGGGGTGACCCCTATGGCTACACCTTC	CASSLGGDPYGYTF
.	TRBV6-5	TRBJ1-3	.	TGTGCCAGCCGACTGGTTGACACCATATATTTT	CASRLVDTIYF
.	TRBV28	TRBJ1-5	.	TGTGCCAGCAGGGAGGTGGGCAATCAGCCCCAGCATTTT	CASREVGNQPQHF
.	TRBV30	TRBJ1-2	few	TGTGCCTGGGGGGCCGGCAACTATGGCTACACCTTC	CAWGAGNYGYTF
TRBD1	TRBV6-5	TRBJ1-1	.	TGTGCCAGCAGTTACTCGAAGGGGGCGCCCACTGAAGCTTTCTTT	CASSYSKGAPTEAFF
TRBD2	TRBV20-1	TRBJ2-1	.	TGCAGTGGGCGATGGGGGACTATGGAGTTCTTC	CSGRWGTMEFF
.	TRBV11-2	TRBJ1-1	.	TGTGCCAGCAGCTTAGCACTCATGAACACTGAAGCTTTCTTT	CASSLALMNTEAFF
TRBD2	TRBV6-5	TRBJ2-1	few	TGTGCCAGCGGTACTAGCGGAACCTACAATGAGCAGTTCTTC	CASGTSGTYNEQFF
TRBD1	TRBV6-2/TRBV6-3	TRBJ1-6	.	TGTGCCAGCAGTTACGCCCTACTGACAGGGTGGAATTCACCCCTCCACTTT	CASSYALLTGWNSPLHF
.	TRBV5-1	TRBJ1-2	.	TGCGCCAGCAGCTCCGGGTCATCGACCGCTAACTATGGCTACACCTTC	CASSSGSSTANYGYTF
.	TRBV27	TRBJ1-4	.	TGTGCCAGCAGGGGAAGCTCAAGTGAAAAACTGTTTTTT	CASRGSSSEKLFF
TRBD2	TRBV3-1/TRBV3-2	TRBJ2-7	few	TGTGCCAGCAGCCAAGGACTAGCGGGAGCCTACGAGCAGTACTTC	CASSQGLAGAYEQYF